Below, 18 T cell receptor beta chains from the same sample are listed, as sequenced in a study of regulatory T cells in long-lasting Graves disease. Arm-PCR of CDR3 regions with iRepertoire HTBI primers generated TCR beta libraries. From the multiplex PCR reads, TCRdb called clonotypes with MiXCR, one entry per CDR3 protein. The sample includes around 450,000 distinct CDR3 sequences, around 15% of them seen just once. As to time point: newly diagnosed GD, antithyroid drugs for less than 3 months. The TCR library was made from RNA extracted from PBMCs. The data were also submitted as part of a second study, on T cells in Graves' hyperthyroidism and ophthalmopathy.

The source material was peripheral blood mononuclear cells (PBMCs), sampled at new diagnosis, from a patient treated with antithyroid drugs. Receptors originate from a middle-aged man with Graves disease.

The chain couples TRBV20-1 to TRBJ2-3, with 7 bases fitting TRBD2. The germline V gene encodes CDR1 DFQATT and CDR2 SNEGSKA (reference sequence). The CDR3 length is 13 residues. Trimming at V came to 6 bases and at J to 5 bases, leaving 8 bases not matched to a gene. The CDR3 sequence: CSASAGRGDTQYF. The CDR3 coding sequence is TGCAGTGCGTCAGCTGGGAGGGGAGATACGCAGTATTTT.

This clonotype appeared many times. V and J are TRBV2 and TRBJ2-3; 10 bases are shared with TRBD2. CDR3 length: 15 residues. The trim removed 2 bases at V and 5 bases at J, leaving 4 bases unmatched. Germline V gene sequence: CDR1 SNHLY, CDR2 FYNNEI. CDR3 in DNA: TGTGCCAGCAGTGAAATCCTAGCGGGGGTAGATACGCAGTATTTT. It yields the protein CASSEILAGVDTQYF. Combining the CDR3 with reference TRBV2 and TRBJ2-3 gives the whole variable domain EPEVTQTPSHQVTQMGQEVILRCVPISNHLYFYWYRQILGQKVEFLVSFYNNEISEKSEIFDDQFSVERPDGSNFTLKIRSTKLEDSAMYFCASSEILAGVDTQYFGPGTRLTVL.

The chain carries TRBV5-1 and TRBJ2-1; 14 bases match TRBD2. Looked up from germline, CDR1 is SGHRS and CDR2 is YFSETQ. With V trimmed by 4 bases and J by 9 bases, 3 bases remained unmatched. The CDR3 runs 14 residues. The CDR3 sequence: CASSIGTSGSEQFF. The CDR3 DNA is TGCGCCAGCAGCATCGGGACTAGCGGGAGTGAGCAGTTCTTC.

This clonotype occurred many times. V and J are TRBV9 and TRBJ2-1; 10 bases line up with TRBD2. Germline CDR1 SGDLS, CDR2 YYNGEE. This CDR3 contains 17 residues. V lost 2 bases, J lost 5 bases, and 10 bases stayed unmatched. CDR3 in amino acids: CASSVASGSSSDNEQFF. The CDR3 DNA is TGTGCCAGCAGCGTGGCTAGCGGGAGTTCGAGTGACAATGAGCAGTTCTTC. Together with reference TRBV9 and TRBJ2-1, the CDR3 gives the full variable domain: DSGVTQTPKHLITATGQRVTLRCSPRSGDLSVYWYQQSLDQGLQFLIQYYNGEERAKGNILERFSAQQFPDLHSELNLSSLELGDSALYFCASSVASGSSSDNEQFFGPGTRLTVL.

This clonotype was detected a few times. The J gene is TRBJ2-2, the V gene TRBV6-4; possibly TRBD1 for D (6 bases). This CDR3 region has 14 residues. Looked up from germline, CDR1 is MRHNA and CDR2 is SNTAGT. Trimming took off 7 bases at V and 4 bases at J, with 13 bases between the two ends. CDR3: CASKEQGSTGELFF. The CDR3 nucleotides read TGTGCCAGCAAAGAACAGGGTAGCACCGGGGAGCTGTTTTTT.

This clonotype was picked up a small number of times. The chain joins TRBV19 to TRBJ2-7, with a tentative D call TRBD2 (5 bases). This CDR3 is 13 amino acids long. CDR1 LNHDA and CDR2 SQIVND come from the germline V gene (reference sequence). Trimming stripped 3 bases from V and 7 bases from J, with 13 bases between. The CDR3 coding sequence is TGTGCCAGTAGTATTACTGAGGGTGTAGAGCAGTACTTC. Translation: CASSITEGVEQYF. The entire variable domain, with the rest obtained from reference TRBV19 and TRBJ2-7, is as follows: DGGITQSPKYLFRKEGQNVTLSCEQNLNHDAMYWYRQDPGQGLRLIYYSQIVNDFQKGDIAEGYSVSREKKESFPLTVTSAQKNPTAFYLCASSITEGVEQYFGPGTRLTVT.

The J gene is TRBJ1-4, the V gene TRBV4-1; a weak D match, TRBD1 (5 bases). The CDR3 consists of 15 residues. V lost 1 base, J lost 2 bases, and 8 bases lay in between. Germline V gene data show CDR1 as MGHRA and CDR2 as YSYEKL. The CDR3 sequence is CASSQVRGTNEKLFF. The CDR3 nucleotides read TGCGCCAGCAGCCAAGTCCGGGGCACTAATGAAAAACTGTTTTTT.

V gene TRBV6-9 combines with J gene TRBJ1-1; TRBD1 matches at 8 bases. The CDR3 length is 16 residues. CDR1 is MNHGY and CDR2 is SVAAGI in the germline V gene. V lost 3 bases to trimming and J lost 4 bases; unmatched junction nucleotides: 10. The CDR3 is CASSYDGAGGLTEAFF. CDR3 in DNA: TGTGCCAGCAGTTACGACGGCGCAGGGGGCCTCACTGAAGCTTTCTTT.

This clonotype was seen ten or more times. V gene TRBV28 combines with J gene TRBJ2-6, with D hard to call. The V gene lost 6 bases and the J gene lost 2 bases, with 8 bases spanning the gap. The CDR3 totals 14 residues. The germline CDR1 and CDR2 sequences are MDHEN and SYDVKM. The CDR3 is CASRRAPGANVLTF. Written as DNA, the CDR3 is TGTGCCAGCAGACGTGCCCCTGGGGCCAACGTCCTGACTTTC. Complete variable domain (other parts from reference TRBV28 and TRBJ2-6): DVKVTQSSRYLVKRTGEKVFLECVQDMDHENMFWYRQDPGLGLRLIYFSYDVKMKEKGDIPEGYSVSREKKERFSLILESASTNQTSMYLCASRRAPGANVLTFGAGSRLTVL.

This clonotype was recorded at least ten times. The V gene is TRBV3-1, the J gene TRBJ2-5; tentatively, D is TRBD1 (5 bases). The CDR3 is 14 residues long. From germline, CDR1 is LGHDT and CDR2 YNNKEL (reference sequence). Trimming shortened V by 5 bases and J by 2 bases, and 12 bases separated the two germline ends. Written as DNA, the CDR3 is TGTGCCAGCAGCACCCGGACACTTCAAGAGACCCAGTACTTC. Protein: CASSTRTLQETQYF.

The chain is built from TRBV7-8 and TRBJ2-2; 9 positions match TRBD1. The CDR3 contains 16 residues. V was clipped by 4 bases and J by 7 bases; unmatched bases: 10. Germline loops: CDR1 SGHVS, CDR2 FQNEAQ. CDR3 region: CASSSSQDRGDGELFF. The CDR3 DNA reads as TGTGCCAGCAGCTCCTCCCAGGACAGGGGTGACGGGGAGCTGTTTTTT.

This clonotype occurred many times. This sequence joins TRBV12-3 or TRBV12-4 and TRBJ2-5, with D perhaps matching TRBD2 (5 bases). The ends were cut back, 6 bases at V and 1 base at J, with 15 bases in the middle. The CDR3 consists of 15 residues. The CDR3 region is CASSASGRIQETQYF. Here the CDR3 DNA reads TGTGCCAGCAGCGCCAGCGGACGGATCCAAGAGACCCAGTACTTC.

This clonotype was detected only a few times. The J gene is TRBJ1-6, the V gene TRBV10-3; no clear D gene. This CDR3 contains 15 residues. Germline V gene data show CDR1 as ENHRY and CDR2 as SYGVKD. Trimming took 6 bases from V and 0 from J, leaving 9 bases between them. The DNA of the CDR3 is TGTGCCATCAGAGAACGGAGCTCCTATAATTCACCCCTCCACTTT. Translation: CAIRERSSYNSPLHF.

In the case of this clonotype: A far larger clone is just one base off, so this is likely a read error. The J gene is TRBJ2-5, the V gene TRBV7-3; maybe TRBD1 (6 bases). Between the trimmed V and J ends, which lost 6 bases and 4 bases, there was a span of 21 bases. Per the germline V gene, CDR1 is SGHTA and CDR2 is FQGTGA. The CDR3 extends over 16 amino acids. The CDR3 nucleotides are TGTGCCAGCAGGAACTGGGGGCATGGTGGTATAGAGACCCAGTACTTC. Its protein product is CASRNWGHGGIETQYF.

This clonotype showed up just a few times. The V gene is TRBV4-1, the J gene TRBJ1-2; D remains unclear. CDR3 length: 16 amino acids. Germline lookup yields CDR1 MGHRA and CDR2 YSYEKL. Between the trimmed V and J ends, which lost 0 bases and 3 bases, there was a span of 14 bases. CDR3 amino acids: CASSQDLNPWDYGYTF. CDR3 in DNA: TGCGCCAGCAGCCAAGATCTAAACCCGTGGGACTATGGCTACACCTTC.

This clonotype was picked up many times. The CDR3 protein is CASSQAGSGDEQYF. CDR3 bases: TGTGCCAGCAGCCAAGCGGGGTCGGGTGACGAGCAGTACTTC. The chain links TRBV3-1 to TRBJ2-7; a weak D match, TRBD2 (5 bases). V lost 1 base and J lost 5, with 12 bases in between. Germline V gene sequence: CDR1 LGHDT, CDR2 YNNKEL (reference sequence). This CDR3 has 14 residues.

This clonotype was seen ten or more times. The V gene is TRBV11-2, the J gene TRBJ2-1, with 7 bases fitting TRBD2. The V gene end was trimmed by 2 bases and the J gene end by 8 bases; junction bases not matched to a gene: 12. This CDR3 has 16 amino acids. Germline V lookup: CDR1 SGHAT, CDR2 FQNNGV. The CDR3 protein is CASSLRGGSAADEQFF. The CDR3 bases are TGTGCCAGCAGCTTAAGAGGCGGGAGCGCCGCCGATGAGCAGTTCTTC.

The V call is TRBV12-3 or TRBV12-4, the J call TRBJ2-2, with unresolved D. The V end lost 7 bases, the J end lost 5 bases, and 20 bases lay between the germline ends. CDR3 length: 16 amino acids. The CDR3 DNA reads TGTGCCAGCACCCCTCGCTTCCCTAGTGGGACCGGGGAGCTGTTTTTT. This translates into CASTPRFPSGTGELFF.